This T cell receptor (beta chain) was sequenced in a study of CD8 T cells in Susac syndrome. Reverse transcription of about 0.5 to 1 ug RNA used random hexamers. TCRdb used MiXCR to reprocess the immunoSEQ multiplex PCR reads, holding one entry per CDR3 protein. The sample contains around 190,000 distinct CDR3 sequences, 80% to 95% of which appear only once. Specimen: CD4+ T cells from PBMCs. This clonotype originated in a human donor in good health.

CDR3 amino acids: CASRPNKGDTEAFF. CDR3 bases: TGCGCCAGCCGCCCGAACAAGGGGGACACTGAAGCTTTCTTT. The genes are TRBV5-1 and TRBJ1-1; D is perhaps TRBD1 (6 bases). The germline CDR1 and CDR2 sequences are SGHRS and YFSETQ. Trimming removed 7 bases from V and 3 bases from J, with 16 bases in between. CDR3 length equals 14 residues.